A selection of T cell receptor beta chains follows, all from one sample in a study of lymphopenia after photon versus proton radiotherapy. Repertoires were generated with immunoSEQ multiplex PCR, while TCRdb's copy carries only in-frame clones and drops some. This table holds approximately 65,000 clones, 80% to 90% found once. The material sequenced was peripheral blood, taken from a patient treated with proton-based radiotherapy. These receptors were obtained from an elderly man with esophageal cancer. The CDR3 runs from the conserved cysteine through the conserved F or W. D genes are given only for firm matches. Clone size is shown for a subset of rows, as once, few, many or a class of expanded clone.

j_call	d_call	clone_size	v_call	cdr3_aa	cdr3_nt
TRBJ2-3	.	.	TRBV27	CASTLRGTHTDTQYF	TGTGCCAGCACCCTAAGAGGGACACACACAGATACGCAGTATTTT
TRBJ1-4	TRBD1	.	TRBV5-5	CASSLGQGALANEKLFF	TGTGCCAGCAGCTTGGGACAGGGGGCGCTGGCTAATGAAAAACTGTTTTTT
TRBJ2-7	.	.	TRBV20-1	CSAKQVYEQYF	TGCAGTGCTAAACAGGTCTACGAGCAGTACTTC
TRBJ2-2	.	.	TRBV4-1	CASSRFAARGRVTGELFF	TGCGCCAGCAGCCGGTTTGCGGCTCGGGGCAGGGTTACCGGGGAGCTGTTTTTT
TRBJ1-1	.	.	TRBV5-1	CASSLDSPNTEAFF	TGCGCCAGCAGCCTGGACAGTCCGAACACTGAAGCTTTCTTT
TRBJ2-7	.	.	TRBV25-1	CASSDYGQGLYEQYF	TGTGCCAGCAGTGATTATGGGCAGGGGCTATACGAGCAGTACTTC
TRBJ1-5	.	.	TRBV6-6	CASSYPRAFQPQHF	TGTGCCAGCAGTTACCCTCGGGCTTTTCAGCCCCAGCATTTT
TRBJ2-1	TRBD1	few	TRBV30	CAILRQGSYNEQFF	TGTGCCATCCTTCGACAGGGCTCCTACAATGAGCAGTTCTTC
TRBJ2-3	.	.	TRBV9	CAAKLEGTDTQYF	TGTGCCGCCAAACTAGAGGGTACAGATACGCAGTATTTT
TRBJ1-4	TRBD1	.	TRBV14	CASSQVRDRINEKLFF	TGTGCCAGCAGCCAAGTTAGGGACAGGATTAATGAAAAACTGTTTTTT
TRBJ2-1	.	.	TRBV10-1	CASSDLGQRAEQFF	TGCGCCAGCAGTGACCTGGGGCAGCGCGCTGAGCAGTTCTTC
TRBJ1-3	TRBD1	.	TRBV5-1	CASSLGQGGGNTIYF	TGCGCCAGCAGCTTGGGGCAGGGGGGAGGAAACACCATATATTTT
TRBJ1-5	.	once	TRBV30	CAWSVRLSNRGSNQPQHF	TGTGCCTGGAGTGTACGTCTAAGCAACCGGGGTAGCAATCAGCCCCAGCATTTT
TRBJ2-7	TRBD1	.	TRBV6-1	CASSFNRDSVYEQYF	TGTGCCAGCAGTTTTAACCGGGACAGTGTCTACGAGCAGTACTTC
TRBJ2-7	.	.	TRBV5-1	CASSHGSGTYEQYF	TGCGCCAGCAGCCACGGATCAGGGACCTACGAGCAGTACTTC
TRBJ2-5	.	.	TRBV5-1	CASSLVGYGHETQYF	TGCGCCAGCAGCTTGGTGGGATACGGTCACGAGACCCAGTACTTC
TRBJ2-1	.	.	TRBV7-2	CASKGLQGRANEQFF	TGTGCCAGCAAAGGTCTACAGGGGAGGGCCAATGAGCAGTTCTTC
TRBJ2-5	.	.	TRBV28	CASSPTRDRGKTQYF	TGTGCCAGCAGTCCGACTAGAGATCGGGGAAAGACCCAGTACTTC
TRBJ1-5	TRBD1	.	TRBV11-3	CASSLDRGQGTQPQHF	TGTGCCAGCAGCTTAGATCGAGGACAGGGGACTCAGCCCCAGCATTTT
TRBJ2-1	.	.	TRBV15	CATSRGPGGNVGVNEQFF	TGTGCCACCAGCAGAGGGCCAGGGGGGAATGTGGGTGTCAATGAGCAGTTCTTC
TRBJ2-2	TRBD1	.	TRBV5-1	CASSLQGAGELFF	TGCGCCAGCAGCCTACAGGGGGCCGGGGAGCTGTTTTTT
TRBJ1-5	.	few	TRBV19	CASSIVGKVSNQPQHF	TGTGCCAGTAGTATAGTAGGGAAAGTAAGCAATCAGCCCCAGCATTTT
TRBJ2-2	TRBD1	.	TRBV2	CASSKLGQGNTGELFF	TGTGCCAGCAGTAAGTTAGGACAGGGCAACACCGGGGAGCTGTTTTTT
TRBJ2-7	.	.	TRBV19	CASSTFGTYEQYF	TGTGCCAGTAGTACATTTGGGACCTACGAGCAGTACTTC
TRBJ2-1	.	.	TRBV11-2	CASSLGGPFLYNEQFF	TGTGCCAGCAGCTTAGGGGGACCTTTTTTATACAATGAGCAGTTCTTC
TRBJ2-1	.	.	TRBV30	CACPGPHADEQFF	TGTGCCTGCCCAGGCCCGCACGCGGATGAGCAGTTCTTC
TRBJ2-7	TRBD2	.	TRBV5-6	CASSFGRAGIGEQYF	TGTGCCAGCAGCTTTGGGAGGGCGGGAATCGGCGAGCAGTACTTC
TRBJ1-2	TRBD1	.	TRBV30	CAWSRDRVERGYGYTF	TGTGCCTGGAGTCGGGACAGGGTCGAGCGGGGCTATGGCTACACCTTC
TRBJ2-7	.	.	TRBV5-4	CASSLRVSPYEQYF	TGTGCCAGCAGCTTACGGGTGAGCCCCTACGAGCAGTACTTC
TRBJ2-2	TRBD1	.	TRBV18	CASSPPGTGRTGELFF	TGTGCCAGCTCACCACCCGGGACAGGGCGGACCGGGGAGCTGTTTTTT
TRBJ2-2	.	.	TRBV7-2	CASSLVYRENGELFF	TGTGCCAGCAGCTTAGTGTACAGGGAGAACGGGGAGCTGTTTTTT
TRBJ1-1	.	.	TRBV7-9	CASSLGQGSEAFF	TGTGCCAGCAGCTTGGGACAAGGAAGTGAAGCTTTCTTT
TRBJ1-1	.	.	TRBV6-4	CASRRGSEAFF	TGTGCCAGCAGGAGGGGAAGTGAAGCTTTCTTT
TRBJ1-1	TRBD1	.	TRBV6-6	CASSKPGQGTEAFF	TGTGCCAGCAGTAAACCGGGACAGGGGACTGAAGCTTTCTTT
TRBJ2-2	TRBD1	.	TRBV5-6	CASSLDRGVGGELFF	TGTGCCAGCAGCTTGGACAGGGGAGTAGGCGGGGAGCTGTTTTTT
TRBJ1-3	.	.	TRBV7-6	CASSLVVGDIAGNTIYF	TGTGCCAGCAGCTTAGTCGTGGGGGATATAGCTGGAAACACCATATATTTT